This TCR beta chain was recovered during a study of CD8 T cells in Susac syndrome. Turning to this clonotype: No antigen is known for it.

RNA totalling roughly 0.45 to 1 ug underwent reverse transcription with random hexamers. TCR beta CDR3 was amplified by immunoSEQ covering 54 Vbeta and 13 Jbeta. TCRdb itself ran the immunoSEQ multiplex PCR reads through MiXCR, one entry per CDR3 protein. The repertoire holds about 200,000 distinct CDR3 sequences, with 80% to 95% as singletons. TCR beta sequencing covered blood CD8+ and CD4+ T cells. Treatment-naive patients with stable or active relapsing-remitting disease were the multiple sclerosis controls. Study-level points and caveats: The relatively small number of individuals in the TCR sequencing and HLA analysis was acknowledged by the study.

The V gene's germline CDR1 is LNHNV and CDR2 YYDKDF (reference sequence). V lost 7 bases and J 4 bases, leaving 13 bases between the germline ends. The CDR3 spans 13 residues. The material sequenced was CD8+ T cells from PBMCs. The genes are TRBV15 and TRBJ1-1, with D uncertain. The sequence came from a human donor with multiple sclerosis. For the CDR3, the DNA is TGTGCCACCACAGCATCGTATGGCACTGAAGCTTTCTTT. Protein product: CATTASYGTEAFF.